The present T cell receptor beta chain was sequenced within a study of Tregs in tolerant kidney transplant recipients (dated by TCRdb to about 2019). A note on the overall study: Before combined kidney and bone marrow transplantation, this study identified donor-specific regulatory T cells using TCRbeta sequencing and then followed those same cells after transplant. Broad study findings and their caveats: In tolerant patients, donor-specific Tregs expanded more than Tregs overall, which suggests antigen-driven rather than nonspecific expansion. Because the study included only a small number of patients, the results must be confirmed in larger populations and under other immunosuppression protocols. Biological reproducibility was not examined directly, but technical replication error appeared to be minimal. Expanding Tregs with activated donor B cells appeared to identify the most biologically relevant and donor-specific TCRbeta repertoire. For some patients, the PCR primers changed as time went on, which meant samples from those patients could not be compared with one another at the nucleotide level.

Counted from cysteine to phenylalanine, this CDR3 has 14 amino acids. Just CDR3 DNA is preserved here, 42 bases in frame from base 1. V is cut back by 8 bases and J by 3 bases, with 6 bases in the junction unmatched. CDR1 is given as MNHEY and CDR2 as SMNVEV, both from the germline V gene (reference sequence). In the case of this clone: Its antigen is still unknown. Base quality data are lacking; no much larger clone is found one base away.

Transplants used related donors with nonmyeloablative bone marrow transplantation; mixed chimerism was transient in the human trials. Unstimulated Tregs (CD4+CD25+CD127-), CD4+ non-Tregs (CD4+CD25-), CD4 and CD8 cells were FACS-sorted from thawed PBMCs. The patients were a handful of recipients of combined kidney and bone marrow transplants from the ITN036ST trial, and samples were available only for these trial subjects. Healthy control blood was processed to PBMCs with a Ficoll density gradient and then cryopreserved, whereas patient PBMCs were collected both before and after transplant. For TCRbeta CDR3 sequencing, genomic DNA from the sorted cells was extracted using the QIAGEN DNeasy Blood and Tissue Kit. High-throughput TCRbeta CDR3 sequencing, including PCR amplification with bias correction and internal controls, was performed commercially through immunoSEQ. From the authors' description of their analysis: A unique productive TCRbeta sequence was defined by the CDR3 nucleotide sequence when primers matched, and otherwise by the CDR3 amino acid sequence together with the Vbeta and Jbeta genes. Sorting error was corrected by removing sequences shared between sorted populations at a frequency ratio of 2:1 or less, and the remaining shared sequences were assigned to the higher population. A sequence counted as donor-reactive if, in CFSE-low cells, the sequence had a frequency of at least 0.01% and was expanded at least 5-fold compared with unstimulated cells. Repertoire divergence was quantified by Jensen-Shannon divergence calculated from the top 100 TCRbeta sequences ranked by frequency. When a sample had multiple sequencing runs, each run was corrected for sorting error separately and the runs were then pooled. As stored in TCRdb, this immuneACCESS dataset retains in-frame rearrangements with V and J assigned. A fraction of the clones does not appear; measured against another copy, unresolved V genes explain less than half of the discrepancy, and the remainder lacks a known reason. V, J and clone size are taken as reported in that table, and D and trimming were inferred from the DNA itself. This sample holds 74,000 or so clones; about 91% were observed only once. The ten most abundant clones make up 1.6% of the sample.

Recombination joined TRBV27 with TRBJ1-4, and 7 junctional nucleotides match TRBD1. The source was CD4+ T cells from blood (PBMCs), collected 24 months after the transplant. This sequence originates from a human patient who received a combined kidney and bone marrow transplant. Where a transplant has occurred, the graft donor may have supplied some of the T cells. For the CDR3, the sequence is CASRRTGPNEKLFF. In nucleotides, the sequence is TGTGCCAGCCGCCGGACAGGCCCTAATGAAAAACTGTTTTTT.